This T cell receptor beta chain appears in the sequencing data of a study of T cell repertoires in cytomegalovirus infection. Study information: Selected CMV epitopes included recently identified HLA-C-restricted ones as well as well-studied HLA-B-restricted ones. Points from the study as a whole: HLA-C-restricted CMV clonotypes gave the most frequent clonotype in two of eight donors.

Turning to this clonotype: As yet, its antigen is unknown.

One entry per CDR3 protein results from TCRdb running MiXCR on the reads. This sample has approximately 600,000 distinct CDR3 sequences, with under 45% found just once. The sequence derives from a human donor in good health (CMV status not recorded). Some clones in this sample may be carry-over from other donors' samples. The material sequenced was cultured PBMCs, taken from culture after CMV antigen stimulation.

Here the CDR3 DNA reads TGTGCCAGCAGTGCTCACCCGGGACTAGCGCCGGCGGGGGAGCTGTTTTTT. Amino acids: CASSAHPGLAPAGELFF. The rearrangement uses TRBV6-1 and TRBJ2-2; 10 bases are a match to TRBD2. The germline CDR1 and CDR2 sequences are MNHNS and SASEGT. The trim removed 4 bases at V and 8 bases at J, leaving 13 bases unmatched. This CDR3 is 17 amino acids long.